The T cell receptor beta chain under discussion was sequenced for a study of CD8 T cells in ankylosing spondylitis. Findings and caveats of the study: The disease-linked clones had a CD8+ phenotype and low blood frequencies. Reactive arthritis synovial fluid and blood were previously reported to contain some motif variants. Reportedly, significant enrichment of disease-linked clones occurred in matched ankylosing spondylitis synovial fluid. Eight or nine highly homologous variants formed a TCR beta motif that appeared characteristic of ankylosing spondylitis blood.

A few counts support this clonotype. Its target is unknown. Germline CDR1 reads SSHAT; CDR2 reads FNYEAQ (reference sequence). This CDR3 spans 15 amino acids. The V and J ends lost 1 base and 5 bases respectively, with 14 bases between them. TCRdb reprocessed the 5' RACE reads with MiXCR, giving one entry per CDR3 protein. This sample has about 150,000 distinct CDR3 sequences; approximately 48% occur once, and the top ten carry 12% to 15%. This receptor was identified in a male donor with ankylosing spondylitis. This chain joins TRBV7-7 and TRBJ2-5, with a tentative D call TRBD2 (6 bases). Sequencing was performed on synovial fluid, either unsorted or a sorted T cell fraction (not recorded which). CDR3 nucleotides: TGTGCCAGCAGCTTAGGTAGCGGAGGTGGGGAGACCCAGTACTTC. Translation gives CASSLGSGGGETQYF.